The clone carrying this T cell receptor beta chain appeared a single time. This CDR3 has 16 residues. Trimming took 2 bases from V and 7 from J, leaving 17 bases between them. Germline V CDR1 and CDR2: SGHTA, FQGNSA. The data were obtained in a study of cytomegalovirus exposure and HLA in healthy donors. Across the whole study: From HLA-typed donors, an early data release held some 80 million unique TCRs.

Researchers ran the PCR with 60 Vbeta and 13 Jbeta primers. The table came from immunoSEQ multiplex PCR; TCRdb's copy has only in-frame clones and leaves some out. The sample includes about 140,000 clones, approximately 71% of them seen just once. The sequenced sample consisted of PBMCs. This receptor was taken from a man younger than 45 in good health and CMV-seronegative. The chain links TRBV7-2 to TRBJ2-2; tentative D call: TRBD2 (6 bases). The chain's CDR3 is CASSLYATRPDGELFF. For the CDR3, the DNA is TGTGCCAGCAGCTTATATGCGACTAGACCAGACGGGGAGCTGTTTTTT.